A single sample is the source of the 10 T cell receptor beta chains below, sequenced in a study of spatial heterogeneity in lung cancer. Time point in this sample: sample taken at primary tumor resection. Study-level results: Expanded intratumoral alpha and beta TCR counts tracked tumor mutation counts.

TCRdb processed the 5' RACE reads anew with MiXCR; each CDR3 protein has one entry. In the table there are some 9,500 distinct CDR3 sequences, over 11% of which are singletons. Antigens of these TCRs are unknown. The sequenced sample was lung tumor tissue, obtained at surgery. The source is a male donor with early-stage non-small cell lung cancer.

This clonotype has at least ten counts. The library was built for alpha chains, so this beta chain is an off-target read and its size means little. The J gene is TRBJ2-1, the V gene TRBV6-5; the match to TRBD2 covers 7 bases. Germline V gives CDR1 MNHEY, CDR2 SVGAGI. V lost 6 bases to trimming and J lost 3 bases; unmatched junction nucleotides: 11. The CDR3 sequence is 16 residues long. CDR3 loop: CASRQTGTTFYNEQFF. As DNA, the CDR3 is TGTGCCAGCAGGCAAACGGGGACTACATTCTACAATGAGCAGTTCTTC.

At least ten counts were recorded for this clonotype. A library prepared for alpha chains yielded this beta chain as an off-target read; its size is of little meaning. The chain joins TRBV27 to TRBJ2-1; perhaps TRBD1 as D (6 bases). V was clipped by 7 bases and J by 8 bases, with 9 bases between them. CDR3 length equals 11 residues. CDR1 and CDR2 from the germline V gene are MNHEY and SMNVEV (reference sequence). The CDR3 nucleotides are TGTGCCAGCACCCAGGGGTATGAGCAGTTCTTC. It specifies CASTQGYEQFF.

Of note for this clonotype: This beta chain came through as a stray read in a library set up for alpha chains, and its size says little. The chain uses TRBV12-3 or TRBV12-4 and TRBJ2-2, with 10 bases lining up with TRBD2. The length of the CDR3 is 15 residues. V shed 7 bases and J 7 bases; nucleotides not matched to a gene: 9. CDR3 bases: TGTGCCAGCACCCCGTTAGCGGGAGGAATCGGGGAGCTGTTTTTT. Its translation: CASTPLAGGIGELFF.

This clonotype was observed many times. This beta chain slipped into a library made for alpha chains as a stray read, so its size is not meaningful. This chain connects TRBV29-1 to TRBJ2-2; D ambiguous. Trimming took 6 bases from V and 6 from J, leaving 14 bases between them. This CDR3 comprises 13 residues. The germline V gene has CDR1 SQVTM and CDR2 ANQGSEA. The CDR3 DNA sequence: TGCAGCGTACCGGAACCCCCAGCCGGGGAGCTGTTTTTT. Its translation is CSVPEPPAGELFF.

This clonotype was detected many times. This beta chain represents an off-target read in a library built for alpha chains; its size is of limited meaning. In DNA form, the CDR3 reads TGTGCCAGCAGCTCCAGCGCCGGGACTACCCTAGCCAAAAACATTCAGTACTTC. This translates into CASSSSAGTTLAKNIQYF. V is TRBV7-8 and J is TRBJ2-4; 7 bases line up with TRBD2. V gave up 4 bases and J gave up 0 bases; unmatched junction bases: 12. From germline, CDR1 is SGHVS and CDR2 FQNEAQ. There are 18 residues in the CDR3.

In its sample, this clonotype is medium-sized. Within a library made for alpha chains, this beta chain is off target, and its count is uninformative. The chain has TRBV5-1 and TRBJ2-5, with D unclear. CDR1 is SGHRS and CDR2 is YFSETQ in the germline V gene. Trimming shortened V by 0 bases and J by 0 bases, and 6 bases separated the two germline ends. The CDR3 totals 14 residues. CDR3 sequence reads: CASSLGRDQETQYF. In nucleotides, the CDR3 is TGCGCCAGCAGCTTGGGCCGGGACCAAGAGACCCAGTACTTC.

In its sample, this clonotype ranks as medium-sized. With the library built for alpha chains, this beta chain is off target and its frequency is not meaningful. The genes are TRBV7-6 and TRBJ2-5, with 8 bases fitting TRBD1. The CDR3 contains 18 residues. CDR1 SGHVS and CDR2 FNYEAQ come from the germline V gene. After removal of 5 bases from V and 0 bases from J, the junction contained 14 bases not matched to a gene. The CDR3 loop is CASSPLPGGESYQETQYF. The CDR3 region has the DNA TGTGCCAGCAGCCCCCTACCAGGGGGCGAGAGTTACCAAGAGACCCAGTACTTC.

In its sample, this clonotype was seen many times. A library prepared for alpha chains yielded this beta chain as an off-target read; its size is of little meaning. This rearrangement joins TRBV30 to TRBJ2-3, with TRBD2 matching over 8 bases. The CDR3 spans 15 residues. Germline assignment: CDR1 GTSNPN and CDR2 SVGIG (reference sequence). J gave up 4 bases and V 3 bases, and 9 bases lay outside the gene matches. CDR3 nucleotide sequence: TGTGCCTGGAGCCCAGGGACTAGTGAGGCAGATACGCAGTATTTT. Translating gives CAWSPGTSEADTQYF.

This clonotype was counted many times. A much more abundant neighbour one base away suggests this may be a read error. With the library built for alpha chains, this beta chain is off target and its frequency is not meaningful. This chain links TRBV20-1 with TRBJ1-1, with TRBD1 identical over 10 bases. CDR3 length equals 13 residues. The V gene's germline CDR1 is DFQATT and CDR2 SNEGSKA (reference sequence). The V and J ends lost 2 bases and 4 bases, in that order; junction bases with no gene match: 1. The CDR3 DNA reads TGCAGTGCTAGACGGACAGGGGGCACTGAAGCTTTCTTT. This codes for CSARRTGGTEAFF.

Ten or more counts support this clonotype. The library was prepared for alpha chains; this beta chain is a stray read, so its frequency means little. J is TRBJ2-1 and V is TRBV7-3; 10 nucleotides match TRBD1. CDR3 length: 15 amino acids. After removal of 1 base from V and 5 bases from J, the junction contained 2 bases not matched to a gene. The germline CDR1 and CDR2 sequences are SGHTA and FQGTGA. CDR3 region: CASSLKTGGNNEQFF. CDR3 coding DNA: TGTGCCAGCAGCTTAAAGACAGGGGGCAACAATGAGCAGTTCTTC.